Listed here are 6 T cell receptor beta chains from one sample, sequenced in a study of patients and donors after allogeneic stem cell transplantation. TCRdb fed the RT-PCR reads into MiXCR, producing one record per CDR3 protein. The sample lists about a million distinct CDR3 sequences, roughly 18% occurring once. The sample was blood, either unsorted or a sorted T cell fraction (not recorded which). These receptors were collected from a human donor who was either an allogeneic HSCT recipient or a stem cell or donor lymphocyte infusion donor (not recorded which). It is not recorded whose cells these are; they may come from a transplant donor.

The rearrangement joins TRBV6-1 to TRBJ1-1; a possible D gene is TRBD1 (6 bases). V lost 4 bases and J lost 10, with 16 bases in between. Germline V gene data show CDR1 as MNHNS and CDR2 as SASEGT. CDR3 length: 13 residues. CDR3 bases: TGTGCCAGCAGTGCGGCCGGGACATTGGCAGCTTTCTTT. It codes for CASSAAGTLAAFF.

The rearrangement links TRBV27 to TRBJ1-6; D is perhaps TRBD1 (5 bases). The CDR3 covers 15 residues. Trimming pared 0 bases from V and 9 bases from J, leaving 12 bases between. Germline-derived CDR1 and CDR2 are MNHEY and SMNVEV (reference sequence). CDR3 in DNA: TGTGCCAGCAGTTTATCCGGAGGGACGTTTTCACCCCTCCACTTT. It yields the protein CASSLSGGTFSPLHF.

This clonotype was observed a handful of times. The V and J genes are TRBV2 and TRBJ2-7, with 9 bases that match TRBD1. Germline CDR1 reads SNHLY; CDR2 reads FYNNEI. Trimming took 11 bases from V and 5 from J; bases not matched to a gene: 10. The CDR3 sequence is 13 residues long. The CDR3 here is CAFQGTGTHEQYF. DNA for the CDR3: TGTGCCTTTCAGGGGACAGGGACTCACGAGCAGTACTTC. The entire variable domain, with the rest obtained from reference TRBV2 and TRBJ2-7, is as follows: EPEVTQTPSHQVTQMGQEVILRCVPISNHLYFYWYRQILGQKVEFLVSFYNNEISEKSEIFDDQFSVERPDGSNFTLKIRSTKLEDSAMYFCAFQGTGTHEQYFGPGTRLTVT.

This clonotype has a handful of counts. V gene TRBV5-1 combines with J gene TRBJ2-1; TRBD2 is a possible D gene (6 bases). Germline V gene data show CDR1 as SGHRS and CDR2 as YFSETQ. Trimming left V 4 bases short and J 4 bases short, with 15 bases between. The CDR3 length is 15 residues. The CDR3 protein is CASSDSGSIYNEQFF. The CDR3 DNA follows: TGCGCCAGCAGCGATAGCGGATCAATTTACAATGAGCAGTTCTTC.

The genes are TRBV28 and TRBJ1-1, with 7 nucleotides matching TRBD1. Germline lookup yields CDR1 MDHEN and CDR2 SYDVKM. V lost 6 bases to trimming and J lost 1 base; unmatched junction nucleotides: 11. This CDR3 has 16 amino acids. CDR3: CASSLTPGQKNTEAFF. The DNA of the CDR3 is TGTGCCAGCAGCCTAACCCCGGGACAGAAGAACACTGAAGCTTTCTTT.

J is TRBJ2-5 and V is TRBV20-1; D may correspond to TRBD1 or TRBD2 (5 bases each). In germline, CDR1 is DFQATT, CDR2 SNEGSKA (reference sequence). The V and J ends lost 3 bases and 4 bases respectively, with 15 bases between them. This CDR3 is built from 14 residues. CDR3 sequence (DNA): TGCAGTGCTAGGGGGGAGCGTCTGGCAGAGACCCAGTACTTC. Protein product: CSARGERLAETQYF.